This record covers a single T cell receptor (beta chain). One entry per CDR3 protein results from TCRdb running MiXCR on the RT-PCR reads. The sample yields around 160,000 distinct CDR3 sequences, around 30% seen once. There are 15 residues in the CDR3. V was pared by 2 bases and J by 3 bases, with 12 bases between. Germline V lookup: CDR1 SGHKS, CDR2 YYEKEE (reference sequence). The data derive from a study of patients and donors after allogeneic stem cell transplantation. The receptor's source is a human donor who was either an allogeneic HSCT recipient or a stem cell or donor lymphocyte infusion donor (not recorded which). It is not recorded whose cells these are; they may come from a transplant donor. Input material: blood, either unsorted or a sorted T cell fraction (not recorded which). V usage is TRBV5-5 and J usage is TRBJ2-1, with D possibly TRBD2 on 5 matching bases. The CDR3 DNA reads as TGTGCCAGCAGCTTCGGCAGAGGGCTCTACAATGAGCAGTTCTTC. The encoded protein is CASSFGRGLYNEQFF. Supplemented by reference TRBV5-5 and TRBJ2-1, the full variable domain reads DAGVTQSPTHLIKTRGQQVTLRCSPISGHKSVSWYQQVLGQGPQFIFQYYEKEERGRGNFPDRFSARQFPNYSSELNVNALLLGDSALYLCASSFGRGLYNEQFFGPGTRLTVL.